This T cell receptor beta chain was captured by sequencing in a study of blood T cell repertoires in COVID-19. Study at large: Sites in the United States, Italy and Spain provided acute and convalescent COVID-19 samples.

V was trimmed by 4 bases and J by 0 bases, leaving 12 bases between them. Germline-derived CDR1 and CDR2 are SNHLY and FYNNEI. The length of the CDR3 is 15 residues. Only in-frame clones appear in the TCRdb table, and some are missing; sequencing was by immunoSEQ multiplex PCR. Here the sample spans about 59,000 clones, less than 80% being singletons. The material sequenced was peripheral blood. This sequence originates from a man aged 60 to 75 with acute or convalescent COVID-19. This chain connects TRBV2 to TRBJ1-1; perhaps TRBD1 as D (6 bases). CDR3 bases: TGTGCCAGCAGTGGACAGGAGACCCTGAACACTGAAGCTTTCTTT. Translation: CASSGQETLNTEAFF. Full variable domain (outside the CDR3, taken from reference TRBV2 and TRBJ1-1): EPEVTQTPSHQVTQMGQEVILRCVPISNHLYFYWYRQILGQKVEFLVSFYNNEISEKSEIFDDQFSVERPDGSNFTLKIRSTKLEDSAMYFCASSGQETLNTEAFFGQGTRLTVV.